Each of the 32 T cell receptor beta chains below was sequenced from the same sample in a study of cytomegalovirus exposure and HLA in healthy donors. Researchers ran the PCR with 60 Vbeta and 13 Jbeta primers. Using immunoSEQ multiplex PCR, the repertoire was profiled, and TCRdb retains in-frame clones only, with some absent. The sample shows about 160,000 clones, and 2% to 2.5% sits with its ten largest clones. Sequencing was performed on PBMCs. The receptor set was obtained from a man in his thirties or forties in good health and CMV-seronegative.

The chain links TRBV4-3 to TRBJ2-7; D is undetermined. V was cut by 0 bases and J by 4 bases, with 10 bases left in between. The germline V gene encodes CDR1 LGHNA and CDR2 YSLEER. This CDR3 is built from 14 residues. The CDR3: CASSQDATSYEQYF. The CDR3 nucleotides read TGCGCCAGCAGCCAAGATGCAACTTCTTACGAGCAGTACTTC.

Here the CDR3 DNA reads TGTGCCAGCTCACCATCGACAAGCGGGGGCCTTTACTATGGCTACACCTTC. Translation gives CASSPSTSGGLYYGYTF. The chain joins TRBV18 to TRBJ1-2; D might be TRBD1 (6 bases). Germline V CDR1 and CDR2: KGHSH, LQKENI. V shed 2 bases and J shed 3 bases, with 19 bases lying between them. The CDR3 contains 17 residues.

As DNA, the CDR3 is TGTGCCAGCAGCTCCCGGACTAGCGGGACGGGAGAGCAGTACTTC. This gives the protein CASSSRTSGTGEQYF. The chain has TRBV5-4 and TRBJ2-5; TRBD2 matches at 12 bases. There are 15 residues in the CDR3. Germline trimming cut 3 bases from V and 11 bases from J; bases unmatched to any gene: 11. Per germline, CDR1 SGHNT and CDR2 YYREEE (reference sequence).

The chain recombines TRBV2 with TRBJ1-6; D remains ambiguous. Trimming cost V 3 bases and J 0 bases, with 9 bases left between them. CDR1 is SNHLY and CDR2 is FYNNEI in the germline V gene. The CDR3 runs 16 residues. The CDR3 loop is CASSDYGSSYNSPLHF. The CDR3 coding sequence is TGTGCCAGCAGTGATTACGGGAGCTCCTATAATTCACCCCTCCACTTT.

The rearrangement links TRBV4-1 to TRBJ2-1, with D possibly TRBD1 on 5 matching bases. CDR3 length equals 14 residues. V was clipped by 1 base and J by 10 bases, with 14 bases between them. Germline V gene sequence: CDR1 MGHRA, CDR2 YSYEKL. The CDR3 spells CASSQGGQLEEQFF. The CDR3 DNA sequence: TGCGCCAGCAGCCAAGGAGGACAACTTGAGGAGCAGTTCTTC.

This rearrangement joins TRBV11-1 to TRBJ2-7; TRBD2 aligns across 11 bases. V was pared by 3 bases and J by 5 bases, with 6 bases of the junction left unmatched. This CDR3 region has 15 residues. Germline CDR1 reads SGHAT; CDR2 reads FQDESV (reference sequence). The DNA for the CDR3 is TGTGCCAGCAGCTTTCTAGCGGGAGGCGGTAACGAGCAGTACTTC. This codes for CASSFLAGGGNEQYF.

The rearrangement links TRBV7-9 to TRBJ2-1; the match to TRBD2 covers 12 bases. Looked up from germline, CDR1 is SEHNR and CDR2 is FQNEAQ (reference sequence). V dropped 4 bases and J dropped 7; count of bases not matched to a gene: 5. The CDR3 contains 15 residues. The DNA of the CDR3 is TGTGCCAGCAGCTCTAGCGGGAGGGAGAGGAATGAGCAGTTCTTC. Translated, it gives CASSSSGRERNEQFF.

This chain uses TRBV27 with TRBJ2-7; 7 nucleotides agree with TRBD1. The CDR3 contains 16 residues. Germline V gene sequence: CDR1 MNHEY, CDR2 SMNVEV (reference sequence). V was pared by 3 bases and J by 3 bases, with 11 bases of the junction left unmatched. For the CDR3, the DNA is TGTGCCAGCAGTTTCTTACCGACAGGGCCGCTCTACGAGCAGTACTTC. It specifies CASSFLPTGPLYEQYF.

CDR3 in DNA: TGTGCCAGCAGTTTACAGGGCACGACCTACGAGCAGTACTTC. This gives the protein CASSLQGTTYEQYF. The chain joins TRBV27 to TRBJ2-7; TRBD1 is a possible D gene (5 bases). The CDR3 has 14 residues. The germline CDR1 and CDR2 sequences are MNHEY and SMNVEV (reference sequence). V was cut by 2 bases and J by 2 bases, with 10 bases left in between.

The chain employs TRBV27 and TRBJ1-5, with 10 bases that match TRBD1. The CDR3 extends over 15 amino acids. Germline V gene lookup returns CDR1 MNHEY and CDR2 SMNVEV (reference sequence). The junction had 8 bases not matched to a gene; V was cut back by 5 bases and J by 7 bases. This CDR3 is CASSTGTGAVQPQHF. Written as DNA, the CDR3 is TGTGCCAGCAGTACCGGGACAGGGGCTGTACAGCCCCAGCATTTT.

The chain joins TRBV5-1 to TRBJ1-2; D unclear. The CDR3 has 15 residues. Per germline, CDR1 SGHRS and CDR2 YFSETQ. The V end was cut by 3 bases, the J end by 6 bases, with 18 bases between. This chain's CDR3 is CASSSAPGKRDGYTF. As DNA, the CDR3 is TGCGCCAGCAGCTCAGCCCCCGGGAAGAGGGATGGCTACACCTTC.

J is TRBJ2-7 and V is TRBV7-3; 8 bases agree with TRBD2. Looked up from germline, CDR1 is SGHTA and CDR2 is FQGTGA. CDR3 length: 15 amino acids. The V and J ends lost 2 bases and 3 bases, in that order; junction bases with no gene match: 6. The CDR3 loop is CASSLLGRASYEQYF. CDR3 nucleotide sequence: TGTGCCAGCAGCTTACTCGGGAGGGCCAGCTACGAGCAGTACTTC.

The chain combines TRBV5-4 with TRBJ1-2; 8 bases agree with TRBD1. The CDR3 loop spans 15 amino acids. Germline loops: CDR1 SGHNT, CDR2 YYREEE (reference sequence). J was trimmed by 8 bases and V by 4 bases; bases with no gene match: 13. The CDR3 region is CASSVGQGTSIGYTF. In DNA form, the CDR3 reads TGTGCCAGCAGCGTAGGACAGGGCACCTCTATCGGCTACACCTTC.

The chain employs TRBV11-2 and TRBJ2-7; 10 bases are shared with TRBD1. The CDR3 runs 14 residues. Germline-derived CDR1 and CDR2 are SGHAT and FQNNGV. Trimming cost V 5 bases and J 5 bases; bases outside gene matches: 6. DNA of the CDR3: TGTGCCAGCAGCCTAGGGACAGGGGATCACGAGCAGTACTTC. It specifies CASSLGTGDHEQYF. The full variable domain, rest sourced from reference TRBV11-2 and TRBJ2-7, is EAGVAQSPRYKIIEKRQSVAFWCNPISGHATLYWYQQILGQGPKLLIQFQNNGVVDDSQLPKDRFSAERLKGVDSTLKIQPAKLEDSAVYLCASSLGTGDHEQYFGPGTRLTVT.

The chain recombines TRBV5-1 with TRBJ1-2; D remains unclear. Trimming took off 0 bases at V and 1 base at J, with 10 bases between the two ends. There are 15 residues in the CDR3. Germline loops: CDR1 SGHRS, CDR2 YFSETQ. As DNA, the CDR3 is TGCGCCAGCAGCTTGGACGGCAGGTTTAACTATGGCTACACCTTC. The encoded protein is CASSLDGRFNYGYTF.

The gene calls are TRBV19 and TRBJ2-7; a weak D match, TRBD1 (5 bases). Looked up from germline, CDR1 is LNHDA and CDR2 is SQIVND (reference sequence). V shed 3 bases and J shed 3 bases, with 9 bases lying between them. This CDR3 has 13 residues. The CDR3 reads CASSIAGRYEQYF. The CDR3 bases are TGTGCCAGTAGTATTGCAGGGCGCTACGAGCAGTACTTC.

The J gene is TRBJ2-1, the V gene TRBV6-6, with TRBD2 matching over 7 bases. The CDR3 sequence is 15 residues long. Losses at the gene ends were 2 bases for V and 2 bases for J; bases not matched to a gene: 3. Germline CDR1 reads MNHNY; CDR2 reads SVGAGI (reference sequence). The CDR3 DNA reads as TGTGCCAGCAGTTACCCGGGAGGAGCCTACAATGAGCAGTTCTTC. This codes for CASSYPGGAYNEQFF.

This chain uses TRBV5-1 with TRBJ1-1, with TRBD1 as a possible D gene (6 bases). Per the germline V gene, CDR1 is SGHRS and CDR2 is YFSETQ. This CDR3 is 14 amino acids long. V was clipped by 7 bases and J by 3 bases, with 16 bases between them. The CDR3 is CASRGQGSDTEAFF. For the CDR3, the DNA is TGCGCCAGCCGCGGGCAGGGGAGTGACACTGAAGCTTTCTTT.

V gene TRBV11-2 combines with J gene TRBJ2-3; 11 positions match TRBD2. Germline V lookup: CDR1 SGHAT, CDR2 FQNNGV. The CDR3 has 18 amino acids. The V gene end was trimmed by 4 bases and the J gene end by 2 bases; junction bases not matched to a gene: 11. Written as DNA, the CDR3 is TGTGCCAGCAGCTCGATCATAGCGGGAGGGCCAAACACAGATACGCAGTATTTT. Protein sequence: CASSSIIAGGPNTDTQYF.

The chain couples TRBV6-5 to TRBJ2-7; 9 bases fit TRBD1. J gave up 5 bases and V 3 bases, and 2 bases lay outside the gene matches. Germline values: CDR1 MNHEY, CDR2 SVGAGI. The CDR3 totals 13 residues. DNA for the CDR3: TGTGCCAGCAGTTATAGGACAGGGGACGAGCAGTACTTC. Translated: CASSYRTGDEQYF.

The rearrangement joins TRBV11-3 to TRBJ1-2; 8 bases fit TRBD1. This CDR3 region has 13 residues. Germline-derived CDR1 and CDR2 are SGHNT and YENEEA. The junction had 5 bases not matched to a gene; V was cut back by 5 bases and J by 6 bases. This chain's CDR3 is CASSPGQAHGYTF. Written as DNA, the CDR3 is TGTGCCAGCAGCCCGGGACAGGCTCATGGCTACACCTTC.

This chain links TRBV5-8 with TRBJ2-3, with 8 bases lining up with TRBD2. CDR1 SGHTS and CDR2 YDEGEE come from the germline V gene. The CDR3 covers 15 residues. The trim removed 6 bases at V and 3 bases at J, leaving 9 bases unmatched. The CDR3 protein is CASTHNGGGTDTQYF. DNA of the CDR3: TGTGCCAGCACCCATAATGGCGGGGGGACAGATACGCAGTATTTT.

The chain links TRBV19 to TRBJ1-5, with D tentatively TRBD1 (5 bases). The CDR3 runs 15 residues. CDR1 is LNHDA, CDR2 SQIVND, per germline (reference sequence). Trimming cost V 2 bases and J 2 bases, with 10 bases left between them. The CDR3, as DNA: TGTGCCAGTAGTATACAGGGAATGGGCAATCAGCCCCAGCATTTT. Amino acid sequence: CASSIQGMGNQPQHF. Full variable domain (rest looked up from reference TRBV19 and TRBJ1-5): DGGITQSPKYLFRKEGQNVTLSCEQNLNHDAMYWYRQDPGQGLRLIYYSQIVNDFQKGDIAEGYSVSREKKESFPLTVTSAQKNPTAFYLCASSIQGMGNQPQHFGDGTRLSIL.

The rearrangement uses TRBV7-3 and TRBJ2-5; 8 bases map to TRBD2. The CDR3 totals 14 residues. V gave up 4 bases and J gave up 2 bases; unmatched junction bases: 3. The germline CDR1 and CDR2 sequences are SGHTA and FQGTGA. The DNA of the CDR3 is TGTGCCAGCAGCTCCTTAGCGGGGCAAGAGACCCAGTACTTC. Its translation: CASSSLAGQETQYF.

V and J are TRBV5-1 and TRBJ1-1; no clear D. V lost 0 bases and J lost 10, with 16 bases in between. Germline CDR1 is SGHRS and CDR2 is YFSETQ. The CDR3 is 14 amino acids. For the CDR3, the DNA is TGCGCCAGCAGCTTGGCCGGGCCTCGGGAGGTAGCTTTCTTT. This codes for CASSLAGPREVAFF. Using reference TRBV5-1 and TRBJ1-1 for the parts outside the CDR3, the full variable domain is KAGVTQTPRYLIKTRGQQVTLSCSPISGHRSVSWYQQTPGQGLQFLFEYFSETQRNKGNFPGRFSGRQFSNSRSEMNVSTLELGDSALYLCASSLAGPREVAFFGQGTRLTVV.

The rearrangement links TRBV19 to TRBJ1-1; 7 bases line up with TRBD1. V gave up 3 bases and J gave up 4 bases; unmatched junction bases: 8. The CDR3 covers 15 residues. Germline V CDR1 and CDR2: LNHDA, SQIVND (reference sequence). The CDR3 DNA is TGTGCCAGTAGTATCACTTCAGGGGGGACCACTGAAGCTTTCTTT. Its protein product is CASSITSGGTTEAFF.

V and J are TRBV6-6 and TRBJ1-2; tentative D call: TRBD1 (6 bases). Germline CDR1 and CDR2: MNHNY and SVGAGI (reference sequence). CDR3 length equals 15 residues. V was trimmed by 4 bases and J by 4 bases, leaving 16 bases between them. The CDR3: CASSLRTEKLYGYTF. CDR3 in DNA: TGTGCCAGCAGTTTAAGGACAGAAAAGCTCTATGGCTACACCTTC.

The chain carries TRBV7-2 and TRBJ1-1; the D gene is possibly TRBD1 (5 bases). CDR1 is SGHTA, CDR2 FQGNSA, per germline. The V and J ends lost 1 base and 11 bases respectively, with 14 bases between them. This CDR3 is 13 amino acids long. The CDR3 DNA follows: TGTGCCAGCAGCTTAGAACGGGGGTCGGGGGCTTTCTTT. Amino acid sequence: CASSLERGSGAFF.

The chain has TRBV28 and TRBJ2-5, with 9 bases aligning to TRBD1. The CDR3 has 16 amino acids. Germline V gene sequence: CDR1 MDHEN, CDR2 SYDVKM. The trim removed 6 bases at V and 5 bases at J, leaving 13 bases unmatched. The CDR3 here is CASRSDRGNVAETQYF. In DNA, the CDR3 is TGTGCCAGCAGGTCGGACAGGGGAAATGTCGCGGAGACCCAGTACTTC.

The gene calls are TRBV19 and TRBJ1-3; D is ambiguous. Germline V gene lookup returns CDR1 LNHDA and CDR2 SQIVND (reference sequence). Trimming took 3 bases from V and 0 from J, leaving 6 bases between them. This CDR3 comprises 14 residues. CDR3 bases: TGTGCCAGTAGTATCGACTTCTCTGGAAACACCATATATTTT. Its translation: CASSIDFSGNTIYF.

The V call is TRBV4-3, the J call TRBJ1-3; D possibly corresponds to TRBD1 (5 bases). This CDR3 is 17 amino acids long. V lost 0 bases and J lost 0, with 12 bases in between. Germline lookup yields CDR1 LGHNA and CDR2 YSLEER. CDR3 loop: CASSQDPGGSSGNTIYF. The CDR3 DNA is TGCGCCAGCAGCCAAGATCCGGGGGGTTCCTCTGGAAACACCATATATTTT.

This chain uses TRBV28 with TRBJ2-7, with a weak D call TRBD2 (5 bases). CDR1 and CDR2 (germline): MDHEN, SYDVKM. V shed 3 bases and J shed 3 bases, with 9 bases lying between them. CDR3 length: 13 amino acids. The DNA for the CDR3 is TGTGCCAGCAGTTTGGCGGGCAGCTACGAGCAGTACTTC. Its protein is CASSLAGSYEQYF.